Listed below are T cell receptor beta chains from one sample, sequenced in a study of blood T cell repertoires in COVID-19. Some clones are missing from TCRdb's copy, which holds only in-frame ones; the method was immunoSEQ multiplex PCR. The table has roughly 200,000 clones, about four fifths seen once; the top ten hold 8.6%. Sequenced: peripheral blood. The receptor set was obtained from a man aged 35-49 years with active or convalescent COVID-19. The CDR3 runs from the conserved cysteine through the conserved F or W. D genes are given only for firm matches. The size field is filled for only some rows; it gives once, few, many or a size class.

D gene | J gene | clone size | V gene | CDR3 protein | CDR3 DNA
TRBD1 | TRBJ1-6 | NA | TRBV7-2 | CASSRQTGYNSPLHF | TGTGCCAGCAGCCGCCAGACAGGGTATAATTCACCCCTCCACTTT
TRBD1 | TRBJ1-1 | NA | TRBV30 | CAWKNMGQSNTEAFF | TGTGCCTGGAAAAACATGGGACAGAGTAACACTGAAGCTTTCTTT
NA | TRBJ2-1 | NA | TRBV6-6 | CASSPHPGLHVLNEQFF | TGTGCCAGCAGTCCCCACCCGGGACTTCACGTCTTAAATGAGCAGTTCTTC
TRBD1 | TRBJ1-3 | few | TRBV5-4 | CASSFDRGQSSGNTIYF | TGTGCCAGCAGCTTCGACAGGGGCCAGAGCTCTGGAAACACCATATATTTT
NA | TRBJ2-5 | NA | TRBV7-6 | CASSRTRTGSQETQYF | TGTGCCAGCAGCCGTACACGAACAGGGTCCCAAGAGACCCAGTACTTC
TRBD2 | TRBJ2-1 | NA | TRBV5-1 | CASSLSLAGGLDEQFF | TGCGCCAGCAGCTTGAGTCTAGCGGGGGGGCTAGATGAGCAGTTCTTC
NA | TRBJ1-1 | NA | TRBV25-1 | CASSESWGLPRGAAFF | TGTGCCAGCAGTGAATCTTGGGGGCTACCTAGGGGAGCAGCTTTCTTT
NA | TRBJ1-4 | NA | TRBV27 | CASSPRGLKEKLFF | TGTGCCAGCAGTCCCCGGGGGTTAAAGGAAAAACTGTTTTTT
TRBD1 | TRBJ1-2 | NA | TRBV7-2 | CASSRQDRTFTYGYTF | TGTGCCAGCAGCCGCCAGGACAGGACGTTTACGTATGGCTACACCTTC
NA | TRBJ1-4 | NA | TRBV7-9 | CASSLGHQILEKLFF | TGTGCCAGCAGCCTAGGACACCAGATACTTGAAAAACTGTTTTTT
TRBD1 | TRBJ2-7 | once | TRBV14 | CASSQQTGSYEQYF | TGTGCCAGCAGCCAACAGACAGGGAGCTACGAGCAGTACTTC
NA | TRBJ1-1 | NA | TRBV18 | CASSPIAEGEAFF | TGTGCCAGCTCACCAATCGCCGAGGGTGAAGCTTTCTTT
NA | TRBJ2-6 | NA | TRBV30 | CAWSVRYQGGGANVLTF | TGTGCCTGGAGTGTGCGATATCAGGGTGGTGGGGCCAACGTCCTGACTTTC
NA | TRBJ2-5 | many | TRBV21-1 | CASSAYPDRVKGETQYF | TGTGCCAGCAGCGCGTACCCCGACAGGGTCAAGGGCGAGACCCAGTACTTC
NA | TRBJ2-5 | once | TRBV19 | CASRNTETQYF | TGTGCCAGTAGAAACACAGAGACCCAGTACTTC
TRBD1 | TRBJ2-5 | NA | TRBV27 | CASSPQPGTGVRQETQYF | TGTGCCAGCAGTCCGCAGCCCGGGACAGGGGTTCGCCAAGAGACCCAGTACTTC
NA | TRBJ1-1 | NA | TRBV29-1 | CSVGRGGTEAFF | TGCAGCGTCGGCCGGGGAGGGACTGAAGCTTTCTTT
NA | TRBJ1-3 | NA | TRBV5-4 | CASSLDGNGNTIYF | TGTGCCAGCAGCTTGGATGGCAATGGAAACACCATATATTTT
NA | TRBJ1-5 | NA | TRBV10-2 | CASSGGLSNQPQHF | TGCGCCAGCAGTGGAGGGCTAAGCAATCAGCCCCAGCATTTT
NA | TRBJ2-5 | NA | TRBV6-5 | CASSYSRWETQYF | TGTGCCAGCAGTTACTCGAGGTGGGAGACCCAGTACTTC
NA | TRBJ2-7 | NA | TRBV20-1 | CSALTAYEQYF | TGCAGTGCCCTGACAGCTTACGAGCAGTACTTC
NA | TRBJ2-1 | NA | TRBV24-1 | CATSDLRDEQFF | TGTGCCACCAGTGATTTAAGAGATGAGCAGTTCTTC
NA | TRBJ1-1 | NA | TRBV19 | CASSPGHNTEAFF | TGTGCCAGTAGCCCGGGACACAACACTGAAGCTTTCTTT
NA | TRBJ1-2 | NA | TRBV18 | CASSSLSGTLSGYTF | TGTGCCAGCTCATCTCTCTCCGGGACTCTTTCTGGCTACACCTTC
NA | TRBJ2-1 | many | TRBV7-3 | CAEGNEQFF | TGTGCCGAGGGCAATGAGCAGTTCTTC
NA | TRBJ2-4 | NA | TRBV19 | CASSPGLKNIQYF | TGTGCCAGTAGCCCGGGACTTAAAAACATTCAGTACTTC
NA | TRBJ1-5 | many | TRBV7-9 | CASSLGGGVSQPQHF | TGTGCCAGCAGCTTAGGGGGGGGCGTCAGTCAGCCCCAGCATTTT
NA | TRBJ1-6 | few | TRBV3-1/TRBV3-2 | CASSQGPSPLHF | TGTGCCAGCAGCCAAGGTCCATCACCCCTCCACTTT
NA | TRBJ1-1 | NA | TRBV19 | CASRLDMMNTEAFF | TGTGCCAGTCGGTTGGACATGATGAACACTGAAGCTTTCTTT
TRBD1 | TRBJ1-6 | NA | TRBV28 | CASMPGTDFSYNSPLHF | TGTGCCAGCATGCCCGGGACAGACTTCTCCTATAATTCACCCCTCCACTTT
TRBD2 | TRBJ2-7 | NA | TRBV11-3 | CASSLDWASGVDEQYF | TGTGCCAGCAGCTTAGATTGGGCTAGCGGGGTCGACGAGCAGTACTTC
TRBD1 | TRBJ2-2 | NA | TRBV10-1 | CASSESRTGWPGELFF | TGCGCCAGCAGTGAGTCTCGGACAGGATGGCCCGGGGAGCTGTTTTTT
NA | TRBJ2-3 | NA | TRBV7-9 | CASSFGGLIDTQYF | TGTGCCAGCAGCTTTGGGGGCCTAATTGATACGCAGTATTTT
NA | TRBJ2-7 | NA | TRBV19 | CASNREKSSYEQYF | TGTGCCAGCAACAGGGAAAAAAGCTCCTACGAGCAGTACTTC
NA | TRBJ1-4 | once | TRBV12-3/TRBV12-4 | CASSSQGREKLFF | TGTGCCAGCAGCTCCCAGGGCCGGGAAAAACTGTTTTTT
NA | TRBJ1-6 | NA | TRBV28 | CASSQVVSPLHF | TGTGCCAGCAGCCAGGTGGTCTCACCCCTCCACTTT
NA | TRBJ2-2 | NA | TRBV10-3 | CAISEGGRYTGELFF | TGTGCCATCAGTGAGGGAGGCAGGTACACCGGGGAGCTGTTTTTT
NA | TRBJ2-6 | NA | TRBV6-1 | CASSDRFSGANVLTF | TGTGCCAGCAGTGACCGGTTCTCTGGGGCCAACGTCCTGACTTTC
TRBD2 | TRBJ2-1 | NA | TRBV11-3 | CASSSAGVSYNEQFF | TGTGCCAGCAGCTCAGCGGGAGTTTCCTACAATGAGCAGTTCTTC
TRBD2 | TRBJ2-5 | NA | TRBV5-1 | CASSLGSGGAQETQYF | TGCGCCAGCAGCTTGGGGAGCGGGGGGGCTCAAGAGACCCAGTACTTC
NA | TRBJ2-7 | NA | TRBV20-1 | CSAEPLDEQYF | TGCAGTGCGGAACCCCTAGACGAGCAGTACTTC
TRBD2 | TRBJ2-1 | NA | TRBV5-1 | CASASSGTPGRDEQFF | TGCGCCAGCGCTTCTAGCGGGACCCCGGGCAGGGATGAGCAGTTCTTC
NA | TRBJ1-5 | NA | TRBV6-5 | CASGAANQPQHF | TGTGCCAGCGGGGCAGCAAATCAGCCCCAGCATTTT
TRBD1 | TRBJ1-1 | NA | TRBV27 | CASSSFPTGGTEAFF | TGTGCCAGCAGTTCATTCCCGACAGGGGGGACTGAAGCTTTCTTT
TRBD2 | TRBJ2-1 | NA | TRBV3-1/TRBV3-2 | CASSRLAGGNNEQFF | TGTGCCAGCAGCCGACTAGCGGGGGGTAACAATGAGCAGTTCTTC
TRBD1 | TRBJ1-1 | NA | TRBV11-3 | CASSASQGARAFF | TGTGCCAGCAGCGCATCCCAGGGGGCGCGGGCTTTCTTT
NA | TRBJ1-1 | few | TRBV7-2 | CASSLARDTGEAFF | TGTGCCAGCAGCTTAGCCCGGGACACCGGTGAAGCTTTCTTT
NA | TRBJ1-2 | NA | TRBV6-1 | CASSEFGDRGGYTF | TGTGCCAGCAGTGAATTCGGGGATCGGGGAGGCTACACCTTC
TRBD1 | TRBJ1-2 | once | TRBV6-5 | CANQPGQNYGYTF | TGTGCCAACCAACCGGGACAGAACTATGGCTACACCTTC
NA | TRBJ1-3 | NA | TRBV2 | CASSAAGLGNTIYF | TGTGCCAGCAGTGCGGCAGGGTTAGGAAACACCATATATTTT
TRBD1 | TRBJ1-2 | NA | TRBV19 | CASSKRGQQNYGYTF | TGTGCCAGTAGTAAAAGGGGACAGCAAAACTATGGCTACACCTTC
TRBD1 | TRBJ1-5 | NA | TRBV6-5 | CASSSRGTANQPQHF | TGTGCCAGCAGTTCCAGGGGGACAGCCAATCAGCCCCAGCATTTT
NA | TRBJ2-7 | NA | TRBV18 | CASSPAPSTQQGSYEQYF | TGTGCCAGCTCACCAGCGCCTAGCACCCAACAGGGTTCCTACGAGCAGTACTTC
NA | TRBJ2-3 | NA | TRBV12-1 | CASSFGTTSTDTQYF | TGTGCCAGCAGCTTCGGGACTACTAGCACAGATACGCAGTATTTT
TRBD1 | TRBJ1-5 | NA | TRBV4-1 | CASSQGQGRSNNQPQHF | TGCGCCAGCAGCCAAGGACAGGGGAGGAGTAACAATCAGCCCCAGCATTTT